Below, 6 T cell receptor beta chains from the same sample are listed, as sequenced in a study of CD8+ T cells in alopecia areata. Once RNA had been extracted, it was reverse transcribed into cDNA to act as the sequencing template. This table comes from immunoSEQ multiplex PCR, and its TCRdb copy is limited to in-frame clones, with some not included. The sample includes about 110,000 clones, none of them occurring once. Sequenced: lesional skin. All receptors derive from a C3H/HeJ mouse with alopecia areata. Mouse MHC haplotype: H2-k.

This clone was found a few times. The listed genes are named as in mouse. The read terminates 4 residues before the CDR3 end, so the remaining end is supplied by the germline J gene. The chain employs TRBV13-3 and TRBJ2-2; 9 bases are a match to TRBD1. J was trimmed by 4 bases and V by 5 bases; bases with no gene match: 6. CDR1 and CDR2 from the germline V gene are NNHDY and SYVADS. The CDR3 runs to 15 residues. CDR3 amino acids: CASRPPGQGTGQLYF. The CDR3 bases that were read are TGTGCCAGCAGACCCCCGGGACAGGGCACCGGG.

This clone turned up a few times. Genes and germline come from the mouse. The CDR3 is cut off 4 residues early in the read; its end comes from the germline J gene. The rearrangement links TRBV17 to TRBJ2-3; D perhaps matches TRBD1 (5 bases). Germline CDR1 MNHDT, CDR2 YYDKIL. V gave up 5 bases and J gave up 0 bases, with 9 bases separating them. The CDR3 spans 14 residues. Here the CDR3 reads CASSPRQSAETLYF. CDR3 DNA (partial): TGTGCTAGCAGTCCTCGACAGAGTGCAGAA.

This clone turned up a few times. Any gene name here is a mouse gene name. With the read ending 4 residues before the CDR3 end, the germline J gene is used to fill in that end. The chain combines TRBV19 with TRBJ2-1; D may be TRBD1 (6 bases). Germline lookup yields CDR1 FNHDT and CDR2 SITEND (reference sequence). V was clipped by 2 bases and J by 5 bases, with 11 bases between them. The CDR3 is 14 residues long. The CDR3 here is CASSITGKDAEQFF. The CDR3 DNA, read in part, is TGTGCCAGCAGTATTACAGGGAAGGATGCT.

Worth noting for this clone: The germline and genes are mouse ones. CDR3 protein: CASSADWGKAEQFF. Partial CDR3 DNA: TGTGCCAGCAGTGCGGACTGGGGGAAGGCT. The chain has TRBV13-3 and TRBJ2-1, with 10 positions matching TRBD2. The read halts 4 residues ahead of the CDR3 end, with the missing end drawn from the germline J gene. Germline lookup yields CDR1 NNHDY and CDR2 SYVADS. This CDR3 comprises 14 residues.

This clone has just a few counts. Genes here carry mouse names. The read terminates 4 residues ahead of where the CDR3 ends, so the germline J gene completes it. This rearrangement joins TRBV13-3 to TRBJ1-4, with 9 bases that match TRBD1. Germline loops: CDR1 NNHDY, CDR2 SYVADS. CDR3 length equals 15 residues. J was trimmed by 3 bases and V by 3 bases; bases with no gene match: 3. CDR3 sequence reads: CASSGTGVANERLFF. The CDR3 bases that were read are TGTGCCAGCAGTGGGACAGGGGTGGCCAACGAA. Complete variable domain (other parts from reference TRBV13-3 and TRBJ1-4): EAAVTQSPRSKVAVTGGKVTLSCHQTNNHDYMYWYRQDTGHGLRLIHYSYVADSTEKGDIPDGYKASRPSQENFSLILELASLSQTAVYFCASSGTGVANERLFFGHGTKLSVL.

This clone has a handful of counts. Mouse germline and gene names are used. The read gets to within 4 residues of the CDR3 end, and the germline J gene fills in the rest. The chain is built from TRBV31 and TRBJ2-7, with TRBD2 identical over 11 bases. The CDR3 covers 14 residues. The germline gives CDR1 GKSSPN, CDR2 SITVG. Here the CDR3 reads CAWSTRDWGYEQYF. The DNA read from the CDR3 is TGTGCCTGGAGTACCCGGGACTGGGGGTAT.